A selection of T cell receptor beta chains follows, all from one sample in a study of T cells expressing NK-cell markers. Following a re-call of the 5' RACE reads, TCRdb has one entry per CDR3 protein and lacks DNA. The clone table shows roughly 430,000 distinct CDR3 sequences, with the ten largest holding less than 7.5%. The sample consisted of blood T cells: a sorted CD56 or NKG2C T cell subset, CD4+ or CD8+ T cells, or bulk PBMC T cells (not recorded which). Receptors originate from a woman aged 18 to 69 in good health. Each CDR3 is given with its conserved first and last residue. Each record gives: V gene, J gene, CDR3 length, CDR3 protein.

V gene: TRBV28
J gene: TRBJ2-1
CDR3 length: 16
CDR3 protein: CASSQGRAGGHNEQFF

V gene: TRBV4-1
J gene: TRBJ1-2
CDR3 length: 14
CDR3 protein: CASSRGPTGDGYTF

V gene: TRBV9
J gene: TRBJ2-2
CDR3 length: 14
CDR3 protein: CASSVVRGGGELFF

V gene: TRBV28
J gene: TRBJ2-7
CDR3 length: 15
CDR3 protein: CASTPIGTGHYEQYF

V gene: TRBV5-1
J gene: TRBJ2-1
CDR3 length: 15
CDR3 protein: CASSLVGTSFNEQFF

V gene: TRBV5-1
J gene: TRBJ2-6
CDR3 length: 14
CDR3 protein: CASSEAVGANVLTF

V gene: TRBV7-2
J gene: TRBJ2-1
CDR3 length: 17
CDR3 protein: CASSLGLAGVWLNEQFF

V gene: TRBV20-1
J gene: TRBJ2-5
CDR3 length: 16
CDR3 protein: CSARGLEAGASETQYF

V gene: TRBV9
J gene: TRBJ2-2
CDR3 length: 16
CDR3 protein: CASSQSRGRDTGELFF

V gene: TRBV10-3
J gene: TRBJ1-2
CDR3 length: 13
CDR3 protein: CAISEGGEGGYTF

V gene: TRBV29-1
J gene: TRBJ1-2
CDR3 length: 15
CDR3 protein: CSVWSGGYSNYGYTF

V gene: TRBV12-3/TRBV12-4
J gene: TRBJ2-4
CDR3 length: 14
CDR3 protein: CASSSLDRVNIQYF

V gene: TRBV7-2
J gene: TRBJ2-5
CDR3 length: 13
CDR3 protein: CASSLEQGGTQYF

V gene: TRBV6-5
J gene: TRBJ2-3
CDR3 length: 12
CDR3 protein: CASSSKADTQYF

V gene: TRBV5-1
J gene: TRBJ2-2
CDR3 length: 14
CDR3 protein: CASSYRGDTGELFF

V gene: TRBV12-3/TRBV12-4
J gene: TRBJ2-3
CDR3 length: 18
CDR3 protein: CASSPHRLGGGDTDTQYF

V gene: TRBV28
J gene: TRBJ2-3
CDR3 length: 14
CDR3 protein: CASSLMGASDTQYF

V gene: TRBV20-1
J gene: TRBJ2-7
CDR3 length: 15
CDR3 protein: CSALPASGSTYEQYF

V gene: TRBV3-1
J gene: TRBJ2-1
CDR3 length: 15
CDR3 protein: CASSPSGGGVDEQFF

V gene: TRBV20-1
J gene: TRBJ2-5
CDR3 length: 13
CDR3 protein: CSAAGPYKETQYF

V gene: TRBV28
J gene: TRBJ2-2
CDR3 length: 13
CDR3 protein: CASRGTGVRELFF

V gene: TRBV18
J gene: TRBJ1-2
CDR3 length: 15
CDR3 protein: CASSPWDTQNYGYTF

V gene: TRBV6-1
J gene: TRBJ2-1
CDR3 length: 16
CDR3 protein: CASSRFGRASYNEQFF

V gene: TRBV20-1
J gene: TRBJ2-2
CDR3 length: 13
CDR3 protein: CSATLPNTGELFF

V gene: TRBV7-9
J gene: TRBJ1-2
CDR3 length: 16
CDR3 protein: CASSLELSHPNYGYTF

V gene: TRBV15
J gene: TRBJ1-2
CDR3 length: 16
CDR3 protein: CATSRGTGGSNYGYTF

V gene: TRBV29-1
J gene: TRBJ2-2
CDR3 length: 13
CDR3 protein: CSVGGANTGELFF

V gene: TRBV9
J gene: TRBJ1-2
CDR3 length: 13
CDR3 protein: CASRGPGTNGYTF

V gene: TRBV5-5
J gene: TRBJ1-1
CDR3 length: 14
CDR3 protein: CASSLGAGDTEAFF

V gene: TRBV12-3/TRBV12-4
J gene: TRBJ1-1
CDR3 length: 13
CDR3 protein: CASSHHNLRGAFF

V gene: TRBV20-1
J gene: TRBJ1-6
CDR3 length: 15
CDR3 protein: CSANAPPLGNSPLHF

V gene: TRBV20-1
J gene: TRBJ2-5
CDR3 length: 14
CDR3 protein: CSASGASREETQYF

V gene: TRBV4-3
J gene: TRBJ2-3
CDR3 length: 16
CDR3 protein: CASSQDGSGGSDTQYF

V gene: TRBV10-3
J gene: TRBJ2-5
CDR3 length: 17
CDR3 protein: CAIRDALGGQGRETQYF

V gene: TRBV12-3/TRBV12-4
J gene: TRBJ2-3
CDR3 length: 19
CDR3 protein: CASSLAEVGLGVHTDTQYF

V gene: TRBV12-3/TRBV12-4
J gene: TRBJ2-6
CDR3 length: 18
CDR3 protein: CASSSRGLGGSGANVLTF

V gene: TRBV7-2
J gene: TRBJ1-5
CDR3 length: 16
CDR3 protein: CASNVQGAVGNQPQHF

V gene: TRBV28
J gene: TRBJ2-1
CDR3 length: 12
CDR3 protein: CASSAGRNEQFF

V gene: TRBV7-2
J gene: TRBJ1-1
CDR3 length: 15
CDR3 protein: CASSWGAGLNTEAFF

V gene: TRBV27
J gene: TRBJ1-6
CDR3 length: 14
CDR3 protein: CASSAPPGTSPLHF

V gene: TRBV20-1
J gene: TRBJ1-2
CDR3 length: 13
CDR3 protein: CSAGGGQNYGYTF

V gene: TRBV7-9
J gene: TRBJ2-2
CDR3 length: 13
CDR3 protein: CASSLVPHGELFF

V gene: TRBV20-1
J gene: TRBJ2-7
CDR3 length: 15
CDR3 protein: CSATLADTGLGEQYF

V gene: TRBV28
J gene: TRBJ2-1
CDR3 length: 15
CDR3 protein: CASSFYTSSYNEQFF

V gene: TRBV7-2
J gene: TRBJ2-7
CDR3 length: 17
CDR3 protein: CASSLRQGGYTSYEQYF

V gene: TRBV7-9
J gene: TRBJ1-4
CDR3 length: 14
CDR3 protein: CASSSRDLPEKLFF

V gene: TRBV5-1
J gene: TRBJ1-2
CDR3 length: 13
CDR3 protein: CASSLADRTSSTF

V gene: TRBV3-1
J gene: TRBJ1-1
CDR3 length: 17
CDR3 protein: CASSQDPPTGKNTEAFF

V gene: TRBV30
J gene: TRBJ2-3
CDR3 length: 14
CDR3 protein: CAWSETEITDTQYF

V gene: TRBV12-3/TRBV12-4
J gene: TRBJ2-4
CDR3 length: 17
CDR3 protein: CASTDWGGRIAKNIQYF

V gene: TRBV4-2
J gene: TRBJ1-5
CDR3 length: 16
CDR3 protein: CASSQDGGGAYQPQHF

V gene: TRBV6-1
J gene: TRBJ2-1
CDR3 length: 13
CDR3 protein: CASSKYSHNEQFF

V gene: TRBV7-9
J gene: TRBJ2-7
CDR3 length: 12
CDR3 protein: CAGGRSSYEQYF

V gene: TRBV18
J gene: TRBJ1-5
CDR3 length: 14
CDR3 protein: CASSPPGTNQPQHF